These 23 T cell receptor beta chains originate from one sample sequenced in a study of cytomegalovirus exposure and HLA in healthy donors. The data were produced by immunoSEQ multiplex PCR, yet TCRdb's version contains in-frame clones alone and is incomplete. Of about 200,000 clones in the sample, 80% to 85% were seen once. Sequenced sample: PBMCs. These receptors all stem from a woman younger than 45 in good health and CMV-seronegative.

A single count supports this clone. This chain uses TRBV29-1 with TRBJ2-3, with no clear D. Per germline, CDR1 SQVTM and CDR2 ANQGSEA. Trimming removed 1 base from V and 3 bases from J, with 14 bases in between. This CDR3 spans 15 amino acids. The CDR3 loop reads CSVEGRGSLTDTQYF. CDR3 in DNA: TGCAGCGTTGAAGGTCGCGGTAGTTTAACAGATACGCAGTATTTT.

This sequence joins TRBV28 and TRBJ1-2; 8 bases align to TRBD1. In germline, CDR1 is MDHEN, CDR2 SYDVKM. After removal of 6 bases from V and 7 bases from J, the junction contained 7 bases not matched to a gene. This CDR3 is 13 amino acids long. CDR3 DNA sequence: TGTGCCAGCAGCATGCCAGGGGGCGGTGGCTACACCTTC. It codes for CASSMPGGGGYTF.

The V call is TRBV6-6, the J call TRBJ1-3; 11 bases align to TRBD1. Germline lookup yields CDR1 MNHNY and CDR2 SVGAGI (reference sequence). The CDR3 consists of 16 residues. V lost 6 bases, J lost 2 bases, and 6 bases stayed unmatched. CDR3 amino acids: CASSPDRGRAGNTIYF. In DNA, the CDR3 is TGTGCCAGCAGCCCGGACAGGGGGCGGGCTGGAAACACCATATATTTT.

This clone was picked up one time. This chain links TRBV29-1 with TRBJ2-1; D ambiguous. V was trimmed by 2 bases and J by 5 bases, leaving 4 bases between them. Germline values: CDR1 SQVTM, CDR2 ANQGSEA. The CDR3 has 11 amino acids. The CDR3, as DNA: TGCAGCGTTGAACCCGACAATGAGCAGTTCTTC. It specifies CSVEPDNEQFF.

This rearrangement joins TRBV11-2 to TRBJ2-7; D call uncertain. Germline V gene data show CDR1 as SGHAT and CDR2 as FQNNGV. The CDR3 is 14 amino acids. The germline V and J ends were trimmed by 0 bases and 3 bases, with 9 bases remaining between them. The CDR3 reads CASSLDGGDYEQYF. CDR3 DNA: TGTGCCAGCAGCTTAGATGGCGGCGACTACGAGCAGTACTTC.

This clone was recorded a few times. This chain connects TRBV7-3 to TRBJ2-7, with TRBD1 matching over 10 bases. CDR1 is SGHTA and CDR2 is FQGTGA in the germline V gene. The J segment lost 9 bases and the V segment lost 2 bases, leaving 28 bases of the junction unmatched. CDR3 size: 21 residues. CDR3 bases: TGTGCCAGCAGCTTACCCGTGGGACCATACACCGGGACAGGGGACCCCCGCGGGCAGTACTTC. Translation: CASSLPVGPYTGTGDPRGQYF. Looking up the rest from reference TRBV7-3 and TRBJ2-7 gives the full variable domain: GAGVSQTPSNKVTEKGKYVELRCDPISGHTALYWYRQSLGQGPEFLIYFQGTGAADDSGLPNDRFFAVRPEGSVSTLKIQRTERGDSAVYLCASSLPVGPYTGTGDPRGQYFGPGTRLTVT.

The table lists this clone with a few counts. The chain recombines TRBV6-1 with TRBJ1-5; 7 bases line up with TRBD1. After removal of 6 bases from V and 0 bases from J, the junction contained 5 bases not matched to a gene. This CDR3 is built from 15 residues. Germline V gene sequence: CDR1 MNHNS, CDR2 SASEGT. The CDR3 region is CASRTGSHSNQPQHF. DNA of the CDR3: TGTGCCAGCAGGACAGGGAGTCATAGCAATCAGCCCCAGCATTTT.

The chain recombines TRBV5-1 with TRBJ2-3; D perhaps matches TRBD2 (8 bases). Germline lookup yields CDR1 SGHRS and CDR2 YFSETQ. The CDR3 runs to 14 residues. Trimming pared 7 bases from V and 3 bases from J, leaving 15 bases between. This chain's CDR3 is CASREGAGTDTQYF. CDR3 coding DNA: TGCGCCAGCCGGGAGGGGGCCGGAACAGATACGCAGTATTTT.

The V call is TRBV15, the J call TRBJ2-3, with D perhaps matching TRBD2 (7 bases). Germline loops: CDR1 LNHNV, CDR2 YYDKDF (reference sequence). The CDR3 is made up of 16 amino acids. Trimming shortened V by 4 bases and J by 2 bases, and 16 bases separated the two germline ends. The CDR3 loop is CATSKRGEGLTDTQYF. The CDR3, as DNA: TGTGCCACCAGCAAAAGGGGGGAGGGTCTCACAGATACGCAGTATTTT. Supplemented by reference TRBV15 and TRBJ2-3, the full variable domain reads DAMVIQNPRYQVTQFGKPVTLSCSQTLNHNVMYWYQQKSSQAPKLLFHYYDKDFNNEADTPDNFQSRRPNTSFCFLDIRSPGLGDTAMYLCATSKRGEGLTDTQYFGPGTRLTVL.

In the case of this clone: This specimen includes other DNA sequences encoding the same CDR3. The chain carries TRBV27 and TRBJ2-1; 12 positions agree with TRBD1. Looked up from germline, CDR1 is MNHEY and CDR2 is SMNVEV (reference sequence). The junction had 2 bases not matched to a gene; V was cut back by 3 bases and J by 8 bases. The CDR3 has 14 amino acids. The CDR3: CASSFGTGGDEQFF. The CDR3 DNA reads as TGTGCCAGCAGTTTTGGGACAGGGGGCGATGAGCAGTTCTTC.

DNA for the CDR3: TGCGCCAGCAGTCCACAGGGGTCGGTGGACACCATATATTTT. Translation: CASSPQGSVDTIYF. The V call is TRBV5-1, the J call TRBJ1-3; the match to TRBD1 covers 7 bases. The junction had 10 bases not matched to a gene; V was cut back by 5 bases and J by 8 bases. The CDR3 is made up of 14 amino acids. Looked up from germline, CDR1 is SGHRS and CDR2 is YFSETQ.

The V call is TRBV9, the J call TRBJ1-2; D not certain. The V end lost 4 bases, the J end lost 4 bases, and 20 bases lay between the germline ends. CDR3 length: 16 amino acids. Per germline, CDR1 SGDLS and CDR2 YYNGEE. Written as DNA, the CDR3 is TGTGCCAGCAGCTTCGAAGCAGAGACCCGAGGCTATGGCTACACCTTC. Its protein is CASSFEAETRGYGYTF.

This chain connects TRBV7-8 to TRBJ1-1; 8 bases match TRBD1. The length of the CDR3 is 15 residues. Germline V gene sequence: CDR1 SGHVS, CDR2 FQNEAQ. The V gene end was trimmed by 3 bases and the J gene end by 5 bases; junction bases not matched to a gene: 8. The CDR3 loop is CASSLRTGMVTEAFF. For the CDR3, the DNA is TGTGCCAGCAGCTTGAGGACAGGGATGGTGACTGAAGCTTTCTTT.

The chain has TRBV4-1 and TRBJ2-5; a weak D match, TRBD1 (6 bases). The CDR3 covers 15 residues. V gave up 2 bases and J gave up 2 bases, with 12 bases separating them. Germline CDR1 reads MGHRA; CDR2 reads YSYEKL. The CDR3 loop reads CASSQRDIIQETQYF. The DNA of the CDR3 is TGCGCCAGCAGCCAAAGGGACATAATTCAAGAGACCCAGTACTTC.

There are a few counts of this clone. This chain links TRBV19 with TRBJ1-5; 11 bases are a match to TRBD1. This CDR3 region has 15 residues. The V gene's germline CDR1 is LNHDA and CDR2 SQIVND (reference sequence). Trimming took 6 bases from V and 7 from J; bases not matched to a gene: 8. The CDR3 DNA is TGTGCCAGTAGACTGCGGACAGGGGGCTTGCAGCCCCAGCATTTT. Amino acids: CASRLRTGGLQPQHF.

The chain recombines TRBV5-4 with TRBJ1-4, with 10 nucleotides matching TRBD1. Germline trimming cut 4 bases from V and 6 bases from J; bases unmatched to any gene: 0. CDR3 length: 13 residues. Germline V gives CDR1 SGHNT, CDR2 YYREEE (reference sequence). The CDR3 region has the DNA TGTGCCAGCAGCGGGACAGGGGATGAAAAACTGTTTTTT. Translated, it gives CASSGTGDEKLFF.

The chain recombines TRBV7-8 with TRBJ1-4, with 8 bases that match TRBD1. J was trimmed by 8 bases and V by 4 bases; bases with no gene match: 6. This CDR3 contains 14 residues. The germline V gene has CDR1 SGHVS and CDR2 FQNEAQ. This CDR3 reads CASSSRQGREKLFF. The DNA of the CDR3 is TGTGCCAGCAGCTCTCGACAGGGGAGGGAAAAACTGTTTTTT.

The chain combines TRBV12-5 with TRBJ1-5; D not certain. Germline V gene data show CDR1 as LGHNT and CDR2 as FRNRAP. The CDR3 totals 16 residues. V gave up 7 bases and J gave up 0 bases, with 16 bases separating them. In nucleotides, the CDR3 is TGTGCTAGTGCTCTATCAACAGACCCTAGCAATCAGCCCCAGCATTTT. Translated, it gives CASALSTDPSNQPQHF.

The chain uses TRBV30 and TRBJ1-2; D uncertain. Germline loops: CDR1 GTSNPN, CDR2 SVGIG (reference sequence). This CDR3 has 13 amino acids. V lost 3 bases to trimming and J lost 4 bases, with 12 bases between them. The CDR3 reads CAWRAAAIYGYTF. The CDR3 coding sequence is TGTGCCTGGAGGGCTGCAGCGATCTATGGCTACACCTTC.

This clone has just one count. The chain recombines TRBV7-9 with TRBJ2-5, with D possibly matching TRBD2 (5 bases). The CDR3 length is 12 residues. Germline assignment: CDR1 SEHNR and CDR2 FQNEAQ (reference sequence). Trimming shortened V by 1 base and J by 6 bases, and 6 bases separated the two germline ends. CDR3 bases: TGTGCCAGCAGCTTAGGGGAGAAGACCCAGTACTTC. Translating gives CASSLGEKTQYF.

The chain carries TRBV9 and TRBJ2-7; 10 bases map to TRBD2. Germline V gene sequence: CDR1 SGDLS, CDR2 YYNGEE. V shed 5 bases and J 2 bases; nucleotides not matched to a gene: 7. The CDR3 sequence is 15 residues long. CDR3 protein: CASSPSGSWAYEQYF. DNA of the CDR3: TGTGCCAGCAGTCCTAGCGGGAGCTGGGCCTACGAGCAGTACTTC.

In its sample, this clone was seen a few times. The J gene is TRBJ2-7, the V gene TRBV13, with no clear D. The CDR3 runs to 13 residues. Germline V gene lookup returns CDR1 PRHDT and CDR2 FYEKMQ (reference sequence). The V end was cut by 5 bases, the J end by 1 base, with 9 bases between. CDR3 amino acids: CASSPFESYEQYF. The CDR3 DNA is TGTGCCAGCAGCCCCTTCGAGTCCTACGAGCAGTACTTC. The full variable domain, completed using reference TRBV13 and TRBJ2-7, is AAGVIQSPRHLIKEKRETATLKCYPIPRHDTVYWYQQGPGQDPQFLISFYEKMQSDKGSIPDRFSAQQFSDYHSELNMSSLELGDSALYFCASSPFESYEQYFGPGTRLTVT.

The chain carries TRBV28 and TRBJ2-7, with TRBD1 as a possible D gene (6 bases). Trimming pared 9 bases from V and 4 bases from J, leaving 16 bases between. This CDR3 is built from 13 residues. Per the germline V gene, CDR1 is MDHEN and CDR2 is SYDVKM. CDR3 amino acids: CASWKGVGYEQYF. The CDR3, as DNA: TGTGCCAGTTGGAAGGGGGTGGGATACGAGCAGTACTTC. Full variable domain (outside the CDR3, taken from reference TRBV28 and TRBJ2-7): DVKVTQSSRYLVKRTGEKVFLECVQDMDHENMFWYRQDPGLGLRLIYFSYDVKMKEKGDIPEGYSVSREKKERFSLILESASTNQTSMYLCASWKGVGYEQYFGPGTRLTVT.